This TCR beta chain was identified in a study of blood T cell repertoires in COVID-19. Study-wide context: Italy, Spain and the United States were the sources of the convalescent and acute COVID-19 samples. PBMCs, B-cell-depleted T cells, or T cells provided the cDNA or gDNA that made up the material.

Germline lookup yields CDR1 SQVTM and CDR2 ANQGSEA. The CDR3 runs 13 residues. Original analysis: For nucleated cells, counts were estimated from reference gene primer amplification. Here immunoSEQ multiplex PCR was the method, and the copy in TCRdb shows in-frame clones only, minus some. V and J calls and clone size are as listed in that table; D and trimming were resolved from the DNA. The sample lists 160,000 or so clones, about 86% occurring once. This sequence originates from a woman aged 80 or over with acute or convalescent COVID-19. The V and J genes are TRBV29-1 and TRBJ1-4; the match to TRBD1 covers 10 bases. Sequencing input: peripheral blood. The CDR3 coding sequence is TGCACCGACCGGGACAGGGGTACTGAAAAACTGTTTTTT. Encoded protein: CTDRDRGTEKLFF.